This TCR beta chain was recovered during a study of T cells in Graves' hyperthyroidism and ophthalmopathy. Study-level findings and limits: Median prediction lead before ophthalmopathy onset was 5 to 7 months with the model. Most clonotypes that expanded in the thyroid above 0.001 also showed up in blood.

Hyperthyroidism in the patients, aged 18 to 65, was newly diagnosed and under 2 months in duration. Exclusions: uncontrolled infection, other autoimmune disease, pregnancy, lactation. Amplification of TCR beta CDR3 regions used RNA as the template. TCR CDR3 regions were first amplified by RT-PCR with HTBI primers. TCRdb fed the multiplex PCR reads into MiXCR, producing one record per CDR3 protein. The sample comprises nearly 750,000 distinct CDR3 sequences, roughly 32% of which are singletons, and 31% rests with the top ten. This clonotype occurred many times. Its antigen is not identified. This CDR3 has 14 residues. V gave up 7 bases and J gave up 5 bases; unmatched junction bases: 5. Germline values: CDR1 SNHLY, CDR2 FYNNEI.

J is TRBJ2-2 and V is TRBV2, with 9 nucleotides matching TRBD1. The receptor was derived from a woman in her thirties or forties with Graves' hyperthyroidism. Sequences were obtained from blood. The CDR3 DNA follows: TGTGCCAGCACCCTGACAGGGGGAACCGGGGAGCTGTTTTTT. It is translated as CASTLTGGTGELFF.